These 10 T cell receptor beta chains were sequenced from one sample in a study of blood T cells in healthy people across ages. Next came a second PCR, run for about 6 to 12 cycles, which used a sample-barcoded 5' primer along with a J-beta primer mix. In TCRdb, the 5' RACE reads were re-called with MiXCR into one record per CDR3 protein. Among fewer than 1,000,000 distinct CDR3 sequences listed, around 42% were seen once. Sequenced: blood. Every receptor here comes from a man in his 60s in good health.

This clonotype was found a few times. The CDR3 sequence: CASSLDVRKQETQYF. The CDR3 DNA reads as TGTGCCAGCAGTTTAGATGTCCGCAAGCAAGAGACCCAGTACTTC. The gene calls are TRBV12-3 or TRBV12-4 and TRBJ2-5; no firm D call. CDR3 length equals 15 residues. V shed 1 base and J shed 2 bases, with 11 bases lying between them.

The chain recombines TRBV11-3 with TRBJ2-1, with D possibly matching TRBD1 (5 bases). This CDR3 is built from 15 residues. CDR1 SGHNT and CDR2 YENEEA come from the germline V gene. V shed 5 bases and J shed 13 bases, with 24 bases lying between them. CDR3 amino acids: CASSDQTDPQETQFF. For the CDR3, the DNA is TGTGCCAGCAGCGACCAGACAGACCCCCAAGAGACCCAGTTCTTC.

J is TRBJ2-1 and V is TRBV3-1; 7 nucleotides align to TRBD2. The CDR3 runs to 17 residues. CDR1 is LGHDT, CDR2 YNNKEL, per germline (reference sequence). V shed 0 bases and J 7 bases; nucleotides not matched to a gene: 12. CDR3 DNA sequence: TGTGCCAGCAGCCAAGAGGGGAGGGGAGAAATTCGGAATGAGCAGTTCTTC. This translates into CASSQEGRGEIRNEQFF.

The chain has TRBV14 and TRBJ2-7; D may be TRBD2 (7 bases). This CDR3 is built from 13 residues. Germline CDR1 is SGHDN and CDR2 is FVKESK. The V end lost 0 bases, the J end lost 10 bases, and 13 bases lay between the germline ends. CDR3 in amino acids: CASSQDSPGGQYF. The CDR3 DNA reads as TGTGCCAGCAGCCAAGATTCCCCGGGGGGCCAGTACTTC.

This sequence joins TRBV20-1 and TRBJ1-6; a weak D match, TRBD1 (5 bases). The germline V gene has CDR1 DFQATT and CDR2 SNEGSKA (reference sequence). The CDR3 is 17 amino acids. Trimming stripped 0 bases from V and 6 bases from J, with 18 bases between. This chain's CDR3 is CSAREGTGARINSPLHF. The CDR3 DNA is TGCAGTGCTAGAGAAGGGACGGGAGCTCGAATTAATTCACCCCTCCACTTT.

V usage is TRBV7-9 and J usage is TRBJ1-2, with D unresolved. V lost 4 bases to trimming and J lost 7 bases, with 10 bases between them. CDR1 SEHNR and CDR2 FQNEAQ come from the germline V gene (reference sequence). CDR3 length: 12 amino acids. CDR3 protein: CASSYPTGGYTF. CDR3 in DNA: TGTGCCAGCAGCTACCCGACCGGTGGCTACACCTTC.

The chain has TRBV5-5 and TRBJ2-7, with TRBD1 matching 10 bases. Germline-derived CDR1 and CDR2 are SGHKS and YYEKEE (reference sequence). CDR3 length: 15 amino acids. V dropped 4 bases and J dropped 6; count of bases not matched to a gene: 10. The CDR3 bases are TGTGCCAGCAGCCTCTGGGACAGGGGTCCCCCCGAGCAGTACTTC. Its translation is CASSLWDRGPPEQYF. The entire variable domain, with the rest obtained from reference TRBV5-5 and TRBJ2-7, is as follows: DAGVTQSPTHLIKTRGQQVTLRCSPISGHKSVSWYQQVLGQGPQFIFQYYEKEERGRGNFPDRFSARQFPNYSSELNVNALLLGDSALYLCASSLWDRGPPEQYFGPGTRLTVT.

This clonotype appeared once. The chain has TRBV12-3 or TRBV12-4 and TRBJ1-2; tentative D call: TRBD1 (6 bases). CDR3 length: 16 residues. The V end was cut by 5 bases, the J end by 4 bases, with 20 bases between. The CDR3 spells CASSLTGSPRGYGYTF. CDR3 DNA: TGTGCCAGCAGTCTAACCGGGTCGCCCAGGGGCTATGGCTACACCTTC.

This clonotype was seen at least ten times. This rearrangement joins TRBV6-2 or TRBV6-3 to TRBJ1-4, with no clear D. Trimming took off 6 bases at V and 6 bases at J, with 11 bases between the two ends. The CDR3 has 13 residues. Germline V gene lookup returns CDR1 MNHEY and CDR2 SVGEGT. This CDR3 is CASRGWKDEKLFF. CDR3 in DNA: TGTGCCAGCAGGGGTTGGAAGGATGAAAAACTGTTTTTT.

The chain recombines TRBV18 with TRBJ1-1, with D tentatively TRBD1 (5 bases). The CDR3 is 15 residues long. V was pared by 0 bases and J by 5 bases, with 13 bases between. Germline CDR1 reads KGHSH; CDR2 reads LQKENI. CDR3 residues: CASSPPPGGRTEAFF. The CDR3 DNA reads as TGTGCCAGCTCACCACCCCCCGGGGGACGAACTGAAGCTTTCTTT.